The rows below give T cell receptor beta chains drawn from one sample of a study of blood T cell repertoires in COVID-19. This table comes from immunoSEQ multiplex PCR, and its TCRdb copy is limited to in-frame clones, with some not included. The sample lists 70,000 or so clones, about four fifths seen once, with more than 40% in the top ten. Sequencing was done on a sample of peripheral blood. The receptor source for this set is a human donor in a cohort sampled during active COVID-19. Each CDR3 is given with its conserved first and last residue. The order of the fields is V gene, D gene, clone size, J gene, CDR3 DNA, CDR3 protein. D genes are given only for firm matches. The size of a clone is reported for some rows only, either as once, few or many, or as a class for expanded clones.

V gene: TRBV5-5
D gene: TRBD1
clone size: .
J gene: TRBJ1-6
CDR3 DNA: TGTGCCAGCAGCTCGGACAGGGGGGGAAATTCACCCCTCCACTTT
CDR3 protein: CASSSDRGGNSPLHF

V gene: TRBV7-2
D gene: .
clone size: once
J gene: TRBJ1-3
CDR3 DNA: TGTGCCAGCAGCTTATCTACAGGCGGTGGAAACACCATATATTTT
CDR3 protein: CASSLSTGGGNTIYF

V gene: TRBV19
D gene: .
clone size: .
J gene: TRBJ1-3
CDR3 DNA: TGTGCCAGTAGTCTCTTGGGGAGAGGAAACACCATATATTTT
CDR3 protein: CASSLLGRGNTIYF

V gene: TRBV7-6
D gene: .
clone size: once
J gene: TRBJ2-1
CDR3 DNA: TGTGCCAGCAGTCCCGGGAGTCAGACTTACAATGAGCAGTTCTTC
CDR3 protein: CASSPGSQTYNEQFF

V gene: TRBV6-5
D gene: TRBD1
clone size: .
J gene: TRBJ1-1
CDR3 DNA: TGTGCCAGCAGCTCGACAGGGCTTGCGAACACTGAAGCTTTCTTT
CDR3 protein: CASSSTGLANTEAFF

V gene: TRBV2
D gene: .
clone size: .
J gene: TRBJ2-5
CDR3 DNA: TGTGCCAGCAGTGGAGGGCTGGGTGAGACCCAGTACTTC
CDR3 protein: CASSGGLGETQYF

V gene: TRBV24-1
D gene: .
clone size: few
J gene: TRBJ2-5
CDR3 DNA: TGTGCCACCAGTGACTGGGCAGAGACCCAGTACTTC
CDR3 protein: CATSDWAETQYF

V gene: TRBV30
D gene: .
clone size: .
J gene: TRBJ1-1
CDR3 DNA: TGTGCCTGGAGGGGAGGGCAACTGAACACTGAAGCTTTCTTT
CDR3 protein: CAWRGGQLNTEAFF

V gene: TRBV7-8
D gene: TRBD2
clone size: .
J gene: TRBJ2-7
CDR3 DNA: TGTGCCAGCAGCCGCGGACTAGCGGGATCCTCCTACGAGCAGTACTTC
CDR3 protein: CASSRGLAGSSYEQYF

V gene: TRBV15
D gene: TRBD2
clone size: .
J gene: TRBJ2-1
CDR3 DNA: TGTGCCACCAGCAGGAGGACTAGCGGGGGGGATGAGCAGTTCTTC
CDR3 protein: CATSRRTSGGDEQFF

V gene: TRBV27
D gene: TRBD2
clone size: many
J gene: TRBJ2-1
CDR3 DNA: TGTGCCAGCAGTTCGGGGGGGTCGGACAATGAGCAGTTCTTC
CDR3 protein: CASSSGGSDNEQFF

V gene: TRBV19
D gene: TRBD2
clone size: few
J gene: TRBJ2-7
CDR3 DNA: TGTGCCAGTAGTATCGGCGGACTAGCGGCGTACGAGCAGTACTTC
CDR3 protein: CASSIGGLAAYEQYF

V gene: TRBV19
D gene: .
clone size: .
J gene: TRBJ1-1
CDR3 DNA: TGTGCCAGTTCAGGGCGGATGAACACTGAAGCTTTCTTT
CDR3 protein: CASSGRMNTEAFF

V gene: TRBV30
D gene: TRBD1
clone size: once
J gene: TRBJ1-5
CDR3 DNA: TGTGCCTGGAGTCAGGGGGTTGGGGGTTATAGCAATCAGCCCCAGCATTTT
CDR3 protein: CAWSQGVGGYSNQPQHF

V gene: TRBV20-1
D gene: .
clone size: .
J gene: TRBJ2-7
CDR3 DNA: TGCAGTGCTAGTAACGGTATCCGATACGAGCAGTACTTC
CDR3 protein: CSASNGIRYEQYF

V gene: TRBV5-8
D gene: TRBD1
clone size: .
J gene: TRBJ1-5
CDR3 DNA: TGTGCCAGCAGCGTAACAGGGGGCTCTAGCAATCAGCCCCAGCATTTT
CDR3 protein: CASSVTGGSSNQPQHF

V gene: TRBV27
D gene: .
clone size: once
J gene: TRBJ2-2
CDR3 DNA: TGTGCCAGCAGTTTTGACGGGAGAAGGGACACCGGGGAGCTGTTTTTT
CDR3 protein: CASSFDGRRDTGELFF

V gene: TRBV27
D gene: TRBD2
clone size: .
J gene: TRBJ2-7
CDR3 DNA: TGTGCCAGCAGTCACAGGACTAGCGGGAGGGCCGCCGAGCAGTACTTC
CDR3 protein: CASSHRTSGRAAEQYF

V gene: TRBV5-4
D gene: TRBD2
clone size: .
J gene: TRBJ2-3
CDR3 DNA: TGTGCCAGCAGCCTAGCGGGAACCACAGATACGCAGTATTTT
CDR3 protein: CASSLAGTTDTQYF

V gene: TRBV27
D gene: TRBD2
clone size: .
J gene: TRBJ2-7
CDR3 DNA: TGTGCCAGCAGTTATAGCGGGACTAGCGGCTACGAGCAGTACTTC
CDR3 protein: CASSYSGTSGYEQYF

V gene: TRBV27
D gene: TRBD1
clone size: once
J gene: TRBJ2-1
CDR3 DNA: TGTGCCAGCAGCCGGAGACAGGGGGGGTTCGATGAGCAGTTCTTC
CDR3 protein: CASSRRQGGFDEQFF

V gene: TRBV6-4
D gene: TRBD1
clone size: .
J gene: TRBJ2-1
CDR3 DNA: TGTGCCAGCAGCCCTACGGGACAGGGGGACAATGAGCAGTTCTTC
CDR3 protein: CASSPTGQGDNEQFF

V gene: TRBV27
D gene: .
clone size: .
J gene: TRBJ1-2
CDR3 DNA: TGTGCCAGCAGTTCAAGGGAGCTCTATGGCTACACCTTC
CDR3 protein: CASSSRELYGYTF

V gene: TRBV6-5
D gene: TRBD1
clone size: once
J gene: TRBJ2-7
CDR3 DNA: TGTGCCAGCACCGAAGAAGGGGGCCCCTACGAGCAGTACTTC
CDR3 protein: CASTEEGGPYEQYF

V gene: TRBV9
D gene: TRBD1
clone size: .
J gene: TRBJ2-1
CDR3 DNA: TGTGCCAGCAGCGGGGCCGGGACAGGGGGGAACAATGAGCAGTTCTTC
CDR3 protein: CASSGAGTGGNNEQFF

V gene: TRBV28
D gene: TRBD1
clone size: .
J gene: TRBJ1-5
CDR3 DNA: TGTGCCAACTGGGACAGGCCAGCTTATAGCAATCAGCCCCAGCATTTT
CDR3 protein: CANWDRPAYSNQPQHF

V gene: TRBV28
D gene: .
clone size: .
J gene: TRBJ2-6
CDR3 DNA: TGTGCCAGCAGTTCGATTGGACAGTTTATCTCTGGGGCCAACGTCCTGACTTTC
CDR3 protein: CASSSIGQFISGANVLTF

V gene: TRBV28
D gene: .
clone size: .
J gene: TRBJ2-5
CDR3 DNA: TGTGCCAGCAGTTTCAGGCACCAAGAGACCCAGTACTTC
CDR3 protein: CASSFRHQETQYF

V gene: TRBV19
D gene: .
clone size: .
J gene: TRBJ1-2
CDR3 DNA: TGTGCCAGTAATCTACAGGATAACTATGGCTACACCTTC
CDR3 protein: CASNLQDNYGYTF

V gene: TRBV5-6
D gene: .
clone size: .
J gene: TRBJ2-3
CDR3 DNA: TGTGCCAGCAGCTTCGCAGTGAGGGGGTCCACAGATACGCAGTATTTT
CDR3 protein: CASSFAVRGSTDTQYF

V gene: TRBV5-4
D gene: TRBD1
clone size: once
J gene: TRBJ1-2
CDR3 DNA: TGTGCCAGCAGCTTGGGGGCGGGACAGGGAAACTATGGCTACACCTTC
CDR3 protein: CASSLGAGQGNYGYTF

V gene: TRBV28
D gene: TRBD2
clone size: .
J gene: TRBJ2-1
CDR3 DNA: TGTGCCAGCAGTTCCCTAGCGGGAGGGCGATACAATGAGCAGTTCTTC
CDR3 protein: CASSSLAGGRYNEQFF

V gene: TRBV3-1/TRBV3-2
D gene: .
clone size: once
J gene: TRBJ2-5
CDR3 DNA: TGTGCCAGCAGCCAAGGACGGGGGGCGGAGAAGACCCAGTACTTC
CDR3 protein: CASSQGRGAEKTQYF

V gene: TRBV4-1
D gene: TRBD1
clone size: .
J gene: TRBJ1-1
CDR3 DNA: TGCGCCAGCAGCCGAGACCCGGGACAGGGGGATGCTCTTACTGAAGCTTTCTTT
CDR3 protein: CASSRDPGQGDALTEAFF

V gene: TRBV28
D gene: .
clone size: .
J gene: TRBJ1-3
CDR3 DNA: TGTGCCAGCAGTTCCTTCTGGGGGCAAAGTGGAAACACCATATATTTT
CDR3 protein: CASSSFWGQSGNTIYF

V gene: TRBV18
D gene: .
clone size: .
J gene: TRBJ1-3
CDR3 DNA: TGTGCCAGCTCACCACCCGGGACACAACCTTCTGGAAACACCATATATTTT
CDR3 protein: CASSPPGTQPSGNTIYF

V gene: TRBV4-2
D gene: .
clone size: .
J gene: TRBJ2-3
CDR3 DNA: TGTGCCAGCAGCCTCAGAGAGCTAGTGTCAGATACGCAGTATTTT
CDR3 protein: CASSLRELVSDTQYF

V gene: TRBV7-2
D gene: TRBD1
clone size: once
J gene: TRBJ1-1
CDR3 DNA: TGTGCCAGCAGCCGCAGGACAGGGGGCGGCACTGAAGCTTTCTTT
CDR3 protein: CASSRRTGGGTEAFF

V gene: TRBV18
D gene: .
clone size: .
J gene: TRBJ1-3
CDR3 DNA: TGTGCCAGCTCACCCGAACAGGGAATTGGAAACACCATATATTTT
CDR3 protein: CASSPEQGIGNTIYF

V gene: TRBV2
D gene: .
clone size: few
J gene: TRBJ1-1
CDR3 DNA: TGTGCCAGCAGGGTCAGGGGTGGCGCTGAAGCTTTCTTT
CDR3 protein: CASRVRGGAEAFF

V gene: TRBV29-1
D gene: .
clone size: .
J gene: TRBJ2-5
CDR3 DNA: TGCAGCGTATTGAGGACAGTACAAGAGACCCAGTACTTC
CDR3 protein: CSVLRTVQETQYF

V gene: TRBV7-9
D gene: TRBD2
clone size: .
J gene: TRBJ2-5
CDR3 DNA: TGTGCCAGCAGCGGCGCGGGAGGAGAGGAGACCCAGTACTTC
CDR3 protein: CASSGAGGEETQYF

V gene: TRBV4-1
D gene: .
clone size: .
J gene: TRBJ2-1
CDR3 DNA: TGCGCCAGCAGCCAAGCCTCCAGTGTCTACAATGAGCAGTTCTTC
CDR3 protein: CASSQASSVYNEQFF

V gene: TRBV4-1
D gene: TRBD2
clone size: .
J gene: TRBJ2-3
CDR3 DNA: TGCGCCAGCAGCCAAGGACTAGCGGAAAGGGATACGCAGTATTTT
CDR3 protein: CASSQGLAERDTQYF

V gene: TRBV2
D gene: .
clone size: .
J gene: TRBJ1-1
CDR3 DNA: TGTGCCAGCAGTGAGGAAGCGACCAGCATGAACACTGAAGCTTTCTTT
CDR3 protein: CASSEEATSMNTEAFF

V gene: TRBV2
D gene: .
clone size: .
J gene: TRBJ2-1
CDR3 DNA: TGTGCCAGCAGACTAGTGGTCGACAATGAGCAGTTCTTC
CDR3 protein: CASRLVVDNEQFF

V gene: TRBV2
D gene: .
clone size: .
J gene: TRBJ2-7
CDR3 DNA: TGTGCCAGCTCAGGGTCCTACGAGCAGTACTTC
CDR3 protein: CASSGSYEQYF

V gene: TRBV12-3/TRBV12-4
D gene: .
clone size: .
J gene: TRBJ1-3
CDR3 DNA: TGTGCCAGCAGTCTCTTTGGAAACACCATATATTTT
CDR3 protein: CASSLFGNTIYF

V gene: TRBV7-4
D gene: TRBD1
clone size: .
J gene: TRBJ2-7
CDR3 DNA: TGTGCCAGCAGTTTCCCCTGGGCGGGACAGGGTAAAGAGCAGTACTTC
CDR3 protein: CASSFPWAGQGKEQYF

V gene: TRBV28
D gene: .
clone size: once
J gene: TRBJ1-1
CDR3 DNA: TGTGCCAGCAGTAACGTATACTTTGGGGCAGGGGCACCGAACACTGAAGCTTTCTTT
CDR3 protein: CASSNVYFGAGAPNTEAFF